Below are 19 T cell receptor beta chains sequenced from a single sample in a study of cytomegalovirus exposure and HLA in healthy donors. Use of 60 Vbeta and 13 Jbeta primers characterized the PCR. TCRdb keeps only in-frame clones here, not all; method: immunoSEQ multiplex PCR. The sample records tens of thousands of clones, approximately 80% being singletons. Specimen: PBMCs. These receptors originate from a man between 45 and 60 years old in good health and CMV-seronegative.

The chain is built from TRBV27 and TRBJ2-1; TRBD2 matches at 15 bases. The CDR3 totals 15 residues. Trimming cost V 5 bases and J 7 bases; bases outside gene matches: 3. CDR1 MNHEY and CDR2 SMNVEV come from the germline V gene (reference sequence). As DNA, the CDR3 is TGTGCCAGCAGTCAGGGACTAGCGGGGGGTAATGAGCAGTTCTTC. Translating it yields CASSQGLAGGNEQFF.

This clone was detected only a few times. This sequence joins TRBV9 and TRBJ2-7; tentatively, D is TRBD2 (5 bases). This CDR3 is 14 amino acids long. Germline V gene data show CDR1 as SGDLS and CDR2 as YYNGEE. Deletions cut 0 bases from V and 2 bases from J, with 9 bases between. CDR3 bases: TGTGCCAGCAGCGTAGACAGCGGTCCCTACGAGCAGTACTTC. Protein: CASSVDSGPYEQYF.

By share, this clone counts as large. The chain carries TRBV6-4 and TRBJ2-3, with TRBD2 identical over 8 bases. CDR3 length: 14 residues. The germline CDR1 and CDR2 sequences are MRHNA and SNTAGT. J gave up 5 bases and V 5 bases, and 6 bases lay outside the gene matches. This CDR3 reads CASSLGLEGDTQYF. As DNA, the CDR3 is TGTGCCAGCAGTCTGGGACTAGAGGGAGATACGCAGTATTTT.

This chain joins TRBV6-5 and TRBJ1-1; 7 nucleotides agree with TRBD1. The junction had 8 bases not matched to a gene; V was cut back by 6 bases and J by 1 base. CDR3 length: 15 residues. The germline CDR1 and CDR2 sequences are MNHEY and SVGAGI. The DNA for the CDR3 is TGTGCCAGCAGATCACAGGGGTATGGGAACACTGAAGCTTTCTTT. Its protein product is CASRSQGYGNTEAFF.

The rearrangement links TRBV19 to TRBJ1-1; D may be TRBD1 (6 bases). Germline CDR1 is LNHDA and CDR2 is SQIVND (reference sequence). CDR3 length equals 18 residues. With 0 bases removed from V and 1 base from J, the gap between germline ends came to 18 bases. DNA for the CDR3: TGTGCCAGTAGTATAGAAATTGTCGATTCGGACAGGAACACTGAAGCTTTCTTT. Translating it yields CASSIEIVDSDRNTEAFF.

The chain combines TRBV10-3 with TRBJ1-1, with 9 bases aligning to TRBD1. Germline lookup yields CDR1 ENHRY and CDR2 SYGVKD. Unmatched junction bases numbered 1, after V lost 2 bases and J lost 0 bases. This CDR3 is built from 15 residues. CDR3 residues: CAISEGTGMNTEAFF. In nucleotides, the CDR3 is TGTGCCATCAGTGAGGGGACAGGGATGAACACTGAAGCTTTCTTT.

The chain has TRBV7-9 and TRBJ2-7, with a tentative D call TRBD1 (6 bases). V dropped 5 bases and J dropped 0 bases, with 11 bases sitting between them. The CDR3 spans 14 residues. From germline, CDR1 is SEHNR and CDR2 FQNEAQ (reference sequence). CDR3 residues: CASSPKDSSYEQYF. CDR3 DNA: TGTGCCAGCAGCCCGAAGGACAGCTCCTACGAGCAGTACTTC.

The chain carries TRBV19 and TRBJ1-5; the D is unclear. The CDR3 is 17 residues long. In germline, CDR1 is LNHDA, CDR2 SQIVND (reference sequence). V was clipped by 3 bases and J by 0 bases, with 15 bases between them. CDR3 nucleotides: TGTGCCAGTAGTATTAGGTTCGGAGACTATAGCAATCAGCCCCAGCATTTT. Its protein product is CASSIRFGDYSNQPQHF. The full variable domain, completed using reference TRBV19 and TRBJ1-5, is DGGITQSPKYLFRKEGQNVTLSCEQNLNHDAMYWYRQDPGQGLRLIYYSQIVNDFQKGDIAEGYSVSREKKESFPLTVTSAQKNPTAFYLCASSIRFGDYSNQPQHFGDGTRLSIL.

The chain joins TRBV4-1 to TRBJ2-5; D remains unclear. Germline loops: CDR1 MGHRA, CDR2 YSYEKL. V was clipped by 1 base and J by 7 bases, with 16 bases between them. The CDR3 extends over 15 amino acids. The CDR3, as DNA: TGCGCCAGCAGCCAAGGAGGAGTCTCGTCGGGGACCCAGTACTTC. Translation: CASSQGGVSSGTQYF.

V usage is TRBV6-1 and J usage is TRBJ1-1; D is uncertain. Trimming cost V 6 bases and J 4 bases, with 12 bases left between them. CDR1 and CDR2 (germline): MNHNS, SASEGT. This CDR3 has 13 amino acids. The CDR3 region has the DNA TGTGCCAGCAGCTTTATACGGGGCACTGAAGCTTTCTTT. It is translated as CASSFIRGTEAFF.

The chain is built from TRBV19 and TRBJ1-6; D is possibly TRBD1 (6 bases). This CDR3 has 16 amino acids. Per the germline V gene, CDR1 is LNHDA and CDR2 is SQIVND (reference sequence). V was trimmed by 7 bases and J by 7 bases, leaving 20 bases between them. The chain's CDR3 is CASKGSRGDLNSPLHF. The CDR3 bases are TGTGCCAGTAAGGGGAGCAGGGGAGATTTAAATTCACCCCTCCACTTT.

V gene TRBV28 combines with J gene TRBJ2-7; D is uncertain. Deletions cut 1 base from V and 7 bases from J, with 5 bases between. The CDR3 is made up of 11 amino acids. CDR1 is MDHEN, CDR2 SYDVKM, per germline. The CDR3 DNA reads TGTGCCAGCAGTTTATCAGGAGAGCAGTACTTC. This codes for CASSLSGEQYF. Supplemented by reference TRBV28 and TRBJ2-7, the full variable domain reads DVKVTQSSRYLVKRTGEKVFLECVQDMDHENMFWYRQDPGLGLRLIYFSYDVKMKEKGDIPEGYSVSREKKERFSLILESASTNQTSMYLCASSLSGEQYFGPGTRLTVT.

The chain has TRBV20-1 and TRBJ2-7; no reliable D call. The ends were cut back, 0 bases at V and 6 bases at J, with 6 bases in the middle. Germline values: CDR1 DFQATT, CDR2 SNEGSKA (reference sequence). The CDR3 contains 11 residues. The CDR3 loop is CSARDQLEQYF. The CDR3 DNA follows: TGCAGTGCTAGAGATCAACTCGAGCAGTACTTC.

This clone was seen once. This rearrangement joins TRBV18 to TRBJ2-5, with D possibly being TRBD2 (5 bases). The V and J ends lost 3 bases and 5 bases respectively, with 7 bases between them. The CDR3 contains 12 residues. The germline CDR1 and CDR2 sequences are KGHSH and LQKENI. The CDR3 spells CASSPAGETQYF. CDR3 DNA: TGTGCCAGCTCACCGGCGGGCGAGACCCAGTACTTC.

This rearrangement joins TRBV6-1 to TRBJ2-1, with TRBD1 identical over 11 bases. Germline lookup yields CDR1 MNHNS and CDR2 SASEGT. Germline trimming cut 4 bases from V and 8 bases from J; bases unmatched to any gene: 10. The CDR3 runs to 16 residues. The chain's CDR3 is CASSGRRDRGSYEQFF. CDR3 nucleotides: TGTGCCAGCAGTGGACGCCGGGACAGGGGGAGCTATGAGCAGTTCTTC.

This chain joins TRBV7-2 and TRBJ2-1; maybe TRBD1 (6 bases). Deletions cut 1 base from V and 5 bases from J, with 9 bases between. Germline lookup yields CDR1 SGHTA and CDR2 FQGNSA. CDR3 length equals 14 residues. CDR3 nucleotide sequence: TGTGCCAGCAGCTTAGTTTGGACAGACAATGAGCAGTTCTTC. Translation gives CASSLVWTDNEQFF.

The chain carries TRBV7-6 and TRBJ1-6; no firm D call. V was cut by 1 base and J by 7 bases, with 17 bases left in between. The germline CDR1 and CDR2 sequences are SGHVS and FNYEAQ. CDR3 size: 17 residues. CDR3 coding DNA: TGTGCCAGCAGCTTAGATTTTTGGATGTCGGGGAATTCACCCCTCCACTTT. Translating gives CASSLDFWMSGNSPLHF.

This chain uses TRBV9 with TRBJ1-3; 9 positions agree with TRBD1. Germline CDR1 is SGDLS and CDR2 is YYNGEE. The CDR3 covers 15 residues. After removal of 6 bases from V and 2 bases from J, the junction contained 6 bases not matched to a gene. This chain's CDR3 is CASNPTGGPGNTIYF. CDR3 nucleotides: TGTGCCAGCAACCCGACAGGGGGTCCTGGAAACACCATATATTTT.

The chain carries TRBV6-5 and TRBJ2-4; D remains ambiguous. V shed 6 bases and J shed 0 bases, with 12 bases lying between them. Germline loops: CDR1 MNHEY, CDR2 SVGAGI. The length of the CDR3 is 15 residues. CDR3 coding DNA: TGTGCCAGCAGCCGAGGTCTCCTAGCCAAAAACATTCAGTACTTC. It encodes CASSRGLLAKNIQYF.